This T cell receptor (beta chain) came from a study of T cell repertoires in cytomegalovirus infection. Overall study context: Evidence of both CMV infection and a matching HLA type came from public TCR beta signatures. Study-wide points: HLA-C-restricted CMV clonotypes gave the most frequent clonotype in two of eight donors. CMV carriers having the relevant HLA were flagged by cumulative public TCR beta family frequency.

The sample holds a few counts of this clonotype. What it binds is unknown. TCRdb analysed the reads with MiXCR anew, one entry per CDR3 protein. Altogether over 150,000 distinct CDR3 sequences are present, approximately 15% being singletons, with the ten largest covering 20% to 30%. Between the trimmed V and J ends, which lost 0 bases and 3 bases, there was a span of 14 bases. Germline CDR1 is MDHEN and CDR2 is SYDVKM. The CDR3 has 16 residues. V gene TRBV28 combines with J gene TRBJ1-1; tentative D call: TRBD1 (5 bases). The clonotype comes from a human donor in good health (CMV status not recorded). Some clones in this sample may be carry-over from other donors' samples. Material: PBMCs. The CDR3 nucleotides are TGTGCCAGCAGTTTATGGGGTCTGGGGCCGGACACTGAAGCTTTCTTT. Its translation: CASSLWGLGPDTEAFF.